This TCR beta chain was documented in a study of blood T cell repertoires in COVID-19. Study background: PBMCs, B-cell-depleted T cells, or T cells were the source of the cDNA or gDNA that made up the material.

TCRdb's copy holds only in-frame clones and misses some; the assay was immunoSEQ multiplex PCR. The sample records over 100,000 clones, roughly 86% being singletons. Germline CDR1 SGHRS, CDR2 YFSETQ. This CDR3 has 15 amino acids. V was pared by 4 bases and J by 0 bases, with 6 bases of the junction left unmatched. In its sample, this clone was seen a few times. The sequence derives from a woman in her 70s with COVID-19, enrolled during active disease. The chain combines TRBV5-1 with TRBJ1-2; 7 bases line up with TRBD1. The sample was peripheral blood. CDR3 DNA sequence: TGCGCCAGCAGCCCTTCGACAGGGTCTAACTATGGCTACACCTTC. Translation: CASSPSTGSNYGYTF.